A selection of T cell receptor beta chains follows, all from one sample in a study of blood T cell repertoires in COVID-19. Method: immunoSEQ multiplex PCR; TCRdb's copy keeps in-frame clones and lacks some. The sample shows around 300,000 clones, roughly 89% of them seen only once. Material for sequencing was peripheral blood. Every receptor here comes from a woman aged 25 to 39 with active or convalescent COVID-19. Both conserved end residues are part of each CDR3. Fields, in order: clone size, V gene, D gene, J gene, CDR3 DNA, CDR3 protein. D genes are given only for firm matches. Size is stated for part of the rows, as once, few or many counts, or as a class when the clone is expanded.

NA	TRBV19	TRBD1	TRBJ2-1	TGTGCCAGTAGTCCCGACAGGGCGGATGAGCAGTTCTTC	CASSPDRADEQFF
NA	TRBV11-2	NA	TRBJ2-5	TGTGCCAGCAGCTTAGGCTCGGCTAGTGAAGAGACCCAGTACTTC	CASSLGSASEETQYF
NA	TRBV10-1	TRBD1	TRBJ1-5	TGCGCCAGCAGTGATGGACAGGGGGCGGTTTGCAATCAGCCCCAGCATTTT	CASSDGQGAVCNQPQHF
few	TRBV5-1	NA	TRBJ2-7	TGCGCCAGCAGCTTGGGTGACACAGGGTCGAGCTCCTACGAGCAGTACTTC	CASSLGDTGSSSYEQYF
NA	TRBV15	TRBD1	TRBJ1-5	TGTGCCACCAGCAGAGATCGACAGGGGGCTCGGGGCAATCAGCCCCAGCATTTT	CATSRDRQGARGNQPQHF
NA	TRBV20-1	NA	TRBJ1-2	TGCAGTGCTAGGGTCCAGGCCCGCTACACCTTC	CSARVQARYTF
NA	TRBV7-6	NA	TRBJ2-7	TGTGCCAGCTCTGACGGAGTACCGTACGAGCAGTACTTC	CASSDGVPYEQYF
NA	TRBV7-3	NA	TRBJ2-1	TGTGCCAGCAGTCTCTCCCAAGCGTCCTACAATGAGCAGTTCTTC	CASSLSQASYNEQFF
NA	TRBV11-3	NA	TRBJ2-2	TGTGCCAGCAGCTTAGAGGTCAGTTTGGCCTTGTGGACCGGGGAGCTGTTTTTT	CASSLEVSLALWTGELFF
few	TRBV19	NA	TRBJ1-1	TGTGCCAGTATAGACAAGAACACTGAAGCTTTCTTT	CASIDKNTEAFF